What follows is one T cell receptor (beta chain) and its context. The clone's antigen remains unknown. No much larger clone is present one base from it, and per-base qualities are unavailable. Enrolling through a virtual design, the prospective study's participants ranged in age from roughly 18 to 95 years and lived across 20 to 25 United States geographic areas. Cohort assignment in the prospective study relied on participant-reported clinical history from a screening survey and a study questionnaire. Mobile phlebotomists in the prospective study collected whole blood, serum and a nasopharyngeal or oropharyngeal swab from every participant. Additional blood draws and questionnaires over an approximately two-month period could optionally be provided by prospective study participants. Prospective study blood samples were shipped either frozen or at room temperature before DNA extraction. This specimen belongs to a study of blood T cell repertoires in COVID-19 (dated by TCRdb to about 2020). Looking at the study overall: Samples covering the acute and convalescent phases of COVID-19 were provided by collaborators in the United States, Italy and Spain. The prospective study material was composed of cDNA or gDNA derived from T cells, B-cell-depleted T cells, or PBMCs. Subjects who had been exposed to COVID-19, were actively infected with it, or had recovered from it provided the deeply sampled blood TCRbeta repertoires that made up the dataset. The repertoires were released in a freely available public database meant as a resource for research on the immune response to SARS-CoV-2. Samples were obtained from the ongoing ImmuneRACE study (first 160 participants) and from 1,200 or so subjects provided by 6 global collaborators. A de-identified subject ID, COVID-19 status, age in years and sex were almost always included in the sample metadata. Where available, HLA class I and class II types were taken from metadata supplied by the sample provider and were not determined by assay-based typing.

General study outcomes and caveats: The amount of clinical and demographic metadata varied by source and participant and was provided uncurated.

For this chain, trimming is 6 bases at the V end and 5 bases at the J end, and the number of junction bases without a gene match is 3. The CDR3, from cysteine to phenylalanine, totals 13 residues. Just CDR3 DNA is preserved here, 39 bases in frame from base 1. CDR1 and CDR2 (SGDLS, YYNGEE) derive from the germline V gene. TCRbeta CDR3 regions were amplified from genomic DNA using the immunoSEQ Assay, a bias-controlled multiplex PCR. Per the source publication's procedure: The number of nucleated cells in each sample was estimated from the amplification of reference gene primers within the assay. To quantify the absolute abundance of each unique TCRbeta CDR3 rearrangement, sequence reads were collapsed and filtered. Productive Simpson clonality was computed per sample as the square root of Simpson's diversity index over productive rearrangements. As stored in TCRdb, this immuneACCESS dataset retains in-frame rearrangements with V and J assigned. A fraction of the clones does not appear; measured against another copy, unresolved V genes explain less than half of the discrepancy, and the remainder lacks a known reason. V and J calls and clone size come straight from that table; D and trimming were deduced from the DNA. Counted in this sample were approximately 210,000 clones; 80% to 90% of them appeared once. Approximately 14% of the sample is taken by the ten largest.

The chain joins TRBV9 to TRBJ1-3; 9 central nucleotides agree with TRBD1. The TCR originated in a woman in her 50s with acute COVID-19. The sample was PBMCs or T cells enriched from blood (not recorded which). The CDR3 protein sequence reads: CASTGTGRNTIYF. The sequenced DNA: TGTGCCAGCACCGGGACAGGGCGAAACACCATATATTTT.